This T cell receptor beta chain stems from a study of control samples from healthy donors and cancer patients. Trimming cost V 10 bases and J 0 bases, with 9 bases left between them. The CDR3 covers 12 residues. Germline V gene sequence: CDR1 MDHEN, CDR2 SYDVKM. The table came from immunoSEQ multiplex PCR; TCRdb's copy has only in-frame clones and leaves some out. Of over 150,000 clones listed, almost 90% are singletons. This receptor was identified in a woman aged 45-60 years in good health. The sequencing input was blood. This chain connects TRBV28 to TRBJ1-1; D possibly corresponds to TRBD1 (5 bases). CDR3 DNA: TGTGCCACCAGGGTTGTGAACACTGAAGCTTTCTTT. Translating it yields CATRVVNTEAFF.